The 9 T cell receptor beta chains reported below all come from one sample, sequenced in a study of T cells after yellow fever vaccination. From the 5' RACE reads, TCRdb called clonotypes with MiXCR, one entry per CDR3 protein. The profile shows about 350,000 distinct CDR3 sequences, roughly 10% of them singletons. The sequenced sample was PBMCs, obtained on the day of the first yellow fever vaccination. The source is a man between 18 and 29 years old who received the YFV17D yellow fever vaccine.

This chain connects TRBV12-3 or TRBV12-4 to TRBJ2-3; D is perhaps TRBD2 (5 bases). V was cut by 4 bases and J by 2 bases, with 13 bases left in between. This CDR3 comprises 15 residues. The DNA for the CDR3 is TGTGCCAGCAGTTCGGACTGGACCCCCACAGATACGCAGTATTTT. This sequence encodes CASSSDWTPTDTQYF.

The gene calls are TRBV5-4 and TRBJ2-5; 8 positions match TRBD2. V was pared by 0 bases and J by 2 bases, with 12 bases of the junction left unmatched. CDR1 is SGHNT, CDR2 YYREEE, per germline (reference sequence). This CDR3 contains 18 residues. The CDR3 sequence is CASSLAGSGGGPQETQYF. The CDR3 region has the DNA TGTGCCAGCAGCTTGGCCGGCAGCGGGGGTGGACCTCAAGAGACCCAGTACTTC.

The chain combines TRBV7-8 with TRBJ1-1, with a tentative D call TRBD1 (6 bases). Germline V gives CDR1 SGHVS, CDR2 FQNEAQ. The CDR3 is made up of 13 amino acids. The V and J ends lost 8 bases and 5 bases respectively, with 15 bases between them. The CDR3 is CASLPGGWTEAFF. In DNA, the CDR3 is TGTGCCAGCCTCCCCGGGGGCTGGACTGAAGCTTTCTTT.

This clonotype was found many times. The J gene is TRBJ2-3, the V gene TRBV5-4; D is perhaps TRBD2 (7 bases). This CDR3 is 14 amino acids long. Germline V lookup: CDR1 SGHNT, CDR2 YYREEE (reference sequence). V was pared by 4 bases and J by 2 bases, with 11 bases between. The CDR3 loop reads CASSRGGPTDTQYF. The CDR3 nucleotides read TGTGCCAGCAGCAGGGGGGGTCCCACAGATACGCAGTATTTT.

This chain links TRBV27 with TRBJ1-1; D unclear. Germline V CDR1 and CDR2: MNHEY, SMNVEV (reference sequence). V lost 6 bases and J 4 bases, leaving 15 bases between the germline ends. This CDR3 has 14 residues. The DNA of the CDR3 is TGTGCCAGCAGCCATCTCGGCAGCCCCACTGAAGCTTTCTTT. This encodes CASSHLGSPTEAFF.

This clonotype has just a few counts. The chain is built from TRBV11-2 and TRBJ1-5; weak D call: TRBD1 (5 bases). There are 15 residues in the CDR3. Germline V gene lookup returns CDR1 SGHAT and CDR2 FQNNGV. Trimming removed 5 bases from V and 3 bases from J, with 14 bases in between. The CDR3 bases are TGTGCCAGCAGCCCTGGGCAGGGACCCAATCAGCCCCAGCATTTT. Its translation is CASSPGQGPNQPQHF. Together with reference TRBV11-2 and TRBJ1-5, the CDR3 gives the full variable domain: EAGVAQSPRYKIIEKRQSVAFWCNPISGHATLYWYQQILGQGPKLLIQFQNNGVVDDSQLPKDRFSAERLKGVDSTLKIQPAKLEDSAVYLCASSPGQGPNQPQHFGDGTRLSIL.

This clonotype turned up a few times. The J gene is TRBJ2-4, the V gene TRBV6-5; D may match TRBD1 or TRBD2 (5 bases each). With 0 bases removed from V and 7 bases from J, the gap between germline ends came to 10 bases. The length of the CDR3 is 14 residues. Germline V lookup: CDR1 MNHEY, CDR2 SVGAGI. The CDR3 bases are TGTGCCAGCAGTTACTCCTGGGGGTCGAACATTCAGTACTTC. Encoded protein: CASSYSWGSNIQYF.

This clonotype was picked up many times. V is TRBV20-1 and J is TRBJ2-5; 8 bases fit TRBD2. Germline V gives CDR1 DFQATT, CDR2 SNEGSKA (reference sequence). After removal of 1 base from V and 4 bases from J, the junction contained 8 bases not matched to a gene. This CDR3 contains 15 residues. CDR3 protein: CSARGPAGAGETQYF. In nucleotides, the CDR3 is TGCAGTGCTAGAGGGCCAGCGGGGGCGGGAGAGACCCAGTACTTC.

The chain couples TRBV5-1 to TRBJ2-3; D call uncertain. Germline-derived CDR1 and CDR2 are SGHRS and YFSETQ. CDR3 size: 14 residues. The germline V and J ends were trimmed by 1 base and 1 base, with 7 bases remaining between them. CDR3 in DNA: TGCGCCAGCAGCTTGCTTAGAGGCACAGATACGCAGTATTTT. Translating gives CASSLLRGTDTQYF. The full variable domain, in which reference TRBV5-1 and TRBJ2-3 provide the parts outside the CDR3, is KAGVTQTPRYLIKTRGQQVTLSCSPISGHRSVSWYQQTPGQGLQFLFEYFSETQRNKGNFPGRFSGRQFSNSRSEMNVSTLELGDSALYLCASSLLRGTDTQYFGPGTRLTVL.